This is a list of T cell receptor beta chains from one sample in a study of control samples from healthy donors and cancer patients. The protocol was immunoSEQ multiplex PCR, while the TCRdb copy is restricted to in-frame clones and leaves out a portion. The table shows tens of thousands of clones, with around 82% occurring only once. Sample: blood. The receptors derive from a woman aged 55-75 years in good health. Each CDR3 is given with its conserved first and last residue. D genes are given only for firm matches. Clone sizes are given selectively: once, few, many, or a class where the clone is expanded.

d_call j_call clone_size v_call cdr3_aa cdr3_nt
- TRBJ2-2 - TRBV19 CASKLDRLNTGELFF TGTGCCAGTAAATTGGACAGATTGAACACCGGGGAGCTGTTTTTT
TRBD1 TRBJ2-2 - TRBV7-2 CASSLTGGAGELFF TGTGCCAGCAGCTTGACAGGGGGAGCCGGGGAGCTGTTTTTT
- TRBJ1-4 - TRBV28 CASSYAGRELFF TGTGCCAGCAGTTATGCGGGGCGGGAACTGTTTTTT
- TRBJ1-2 - TRBV27 CASSPSGPVLRGYTF TGTGCCAGCTCCCCCTCGGGCCCAGTCTTAAGAGGTTACACCTTC
- TRBJ2-3 - TRBV2 CASTRTKDTDTQYF TGTGCCAGCACCCGGACCAAGGACACAGATACGCAGTATTTT
- TRBJ2-6 - TRBV4-1 CASSQGDGRGAGANVLTF TGCGCCAGCAGCCAAGGGGACGGGCGGGGAGCTGGGGCCAACGTCCTGACTTTC
- TRBJ2-5 - TRBV27 CASSSRPWGPQETQYF TGTGCCAGCAGTTCCCGGCCTTGGGGGCCCCAAGAGACCCAGTACTTC
- TRBJ2-2 - TRBV28 CASTDRGSISNNANTGELFF TGTGCCAGCACCGATAGGGGCTCAATAAGTAACAACGCGAACACCGGGGAGCTGTTTTTT
- TRBJ2-7 few TRBV28 CASSLGYEQYF TGTGCCAGCAGTTTGGGCTACGAGCAGTACTTC
- TRBJ2-2 - TRBV15 CATSRDHGKTGELFF TGTGCCACCAGCAGAGATCATGGAAAGACCGGGGAGCTGTTTTTT
TRBD1 TRBJ2-2 few TRBV10-1 CASSVGTGVTGELFF TGCGCCAGCAGTGTTGGGACAGGGGTCACCGGGGAGCTGTTTTTT
- TRBJ1-1 - TRBV28 CASSLRRGVDAFF TGTGCCAGCAGTTTAAGAAGGGGAGTAGATGCTTTCTTT
TRBD2 TRBJ2-7 - TRBV6-5 CASSYSLAGTSYEQYF TGTGCCAGCAGTTACTCTCTAGCGGGGACTTCCTACGAGCAGTACTTC
- TRBJ2-2 few TRBV27 CASSLWTGELFF TGTGCCAGCAGTTTGTGGACCGGGGAGCTGTTTTTT
- TRBJ1-6 once TRBV28 CASRSDSPLHF TGTGCCAGCAGGTCCGATTCACCCCTCCACTTT
- TRBJ2-7 - TRBV7-2 CASSLEIGFRLEQYF TGTGCCAGCAGCTTAGAGATAGGGTTTCGTCTCGAGCAGTACTTC
TRBD1 TRBJ2-7 - TRBV2 CASSEGRTGIEQYF TGTGCCAGCAGTGAGGGGAGGACAGGGATTGAGCAGTACTTC
- TRBJ1-4 - TRBV28 CASSLWVSTNEKLFF TGTGCCAGCAGTTTATGGGTTAGCACAAATGAAAAACTGTTTTTT
TRBD1 TRBJ1-2 - TRBV12-3/TRBV12-4 CASSKGQIYGYTF TGTGCCAGCAGCAAGGGACAGATCTATGGCTACACCTTC
- TRBJ1-4 - TRBV2 CASKDGGREKLFF TGTGCCAGCAAAGACGGGGGGAGAGAAAAACTGTTTTTT
- TRBJ1-4 once TRBV19 CASSIVRGQGLFF TGTGCCAGTAGTATAGTCCGGGGGCAGGGGCTGTTTTTT
- TRBJ2-1 - TRBV3-1/TRBV3-2 CASSQEQDAGGEQFF TGTGCCAGCAGCCAAGAACAGGACGCTGGGGGTGAGCAGTTCTTC
- TRBJ1-2 - TRBV5-4 CASSLVQGNDGYTF TGTGCCAGCAGCTTGGTACAGGGTAATGATGGCTACACCTTC
- TRBJ1-2 few TRBV6-2/TRBV6-3 CASSVGRYGYTF TGTGCCAGCAGCGTGGGACGGTATGGCTACACCTTC
- TRBJ2-2 - TRBV4-1 CASTLAVGANTGELFF TGCGCCAGCACTCTCGCCGTCGGCGCGAACACCGGGGAGCTGTTTTTT
- TRBJ1-5 - TRBV2 CASTGGISNQPQHF TGTGCCAGTACCGGGGGTATAAGCAATCAGCCCCAGCATTTT
- TRBJ2-5 - TRBV7-9 CASSPGTVEETQYF TGTGCCAGCAGCCCCGGGACCGTGGAAGAGACCCAGTACTTC
- TRBJ1-1 once TRBV7-7 CASSLVQAEAFF TGTGCCAGCAGCTTAGTACAGGCTGAAGCTTTCTTT
- TRBJ1-3 - TRBV6-5 CASGTGNSGNTIYF TGTGCCAGTGGCACCGGGAACTCTGGAAACACCATATATTTT
TRBD1 TRBJ2-1 - TRBV24-1 CATSDFPGTGGLSTHNEQFF TGTGCCACCAGTGATTTCCCCGGGACAGGGGGCCTATCGACTCACAATGAGCAGTTCTTC
- TRBJ1-3 - TRBV28 CASSLWEGNTIYF TGTGCCAGCAGTTTGTGGGAGGGAAACACCATATATTTT
- TRBJ1-6 once TRBV19 CASSTTADGPNSPLHF TGTGCCAGTAGTACCACCGCCGACGGCCCTAATTCACCCCTCCACTTT
- TRBJ1-4 - TRBV4-1 CASSPGRLNEKLFF TGCGCTAGCAGCCCGGGACGGTTAAATGAAAAACTGTTTTTT
TRBD2 TRBJ2-2 - TRBV24-1 CATSDSPGLAAIANTGELFF TGTGCCACCAGTGATTCACCGGGACTAGCGGCCATCGCGAACACCGGGGAGCTGTTTTTT
- TRBJ2-3 - TRBV5-7 CASTHEWPTSSTDTQYF TGTGCCAGCACCCATGAGTGGCCCACCTCTAGCACAGATACGCAGTATTTT
- TRBJ2-7 - TRBV7-2 CASSFSQDSYEQYF TGTGCCAGCAGCTTCTCGCAGGACTCCTACGAGCAGTACTTC
- TRBJ1-4 - TRBV4-3 CASSQGEAPGEKLFF TGCGCCAGCAGCCAAGGGGAAGCACCAGGGGAAAAACTGTTTTTT
- TRBJ1-2 - TRBV6-5 CASSRLAAEDGYTF TGTGCCAGCAGCCGGTTGGCCGCCGAGGATGGCTACACCTTC
TRBD2 TRBJ2-1 - TRBV11-3 CASSPSTSGKAEQFF TGTGCCAGCTCCCCCTCGACTAGCGGGAAGGCGGAGCAGTTCTTC
TRBD1 TRBJ1-2 - TRBV6-1 CASSERQGTNYGYTF TGTGCCAGCAGTGAGAGACAGGGGACAAACTATGGCTACACCTTC